These 9 T cell receptor beta chains were sequenced from one sample in a study of breast tumors, draining lymph nodes, adjacent tissues. TCRdb re-derived calls from the multiplex PCR reads in MiXCR, one entry per CDR3 protein. This sample yields some 200,000 distinct CDR3 sequences, of which 31% are seen a single time; roughly 4% belongs to the top ten. Breast cancer patients provided tissue from their axillary draining lymph nodes. Sequenced sample: axillary lymph node tissue. Receptors were obtained from a female donor with breast cancer. Some clones in this sample may be carry-over from other donors' samples.

On this clonotype itself: A much larger clone differs from this one at a single base, so this may be a read error. The chain carries TRBV5-1 and TRBJ2-5, with TRBD2 matching over 9 bases. Losses at the gene ends were 0 bases for V and 5 bases for J; bases not matched to a gene: 5. This CDR3 has 15 amino acids. Germline V gene sequence: CDR1 SGHRS, CDR2 YFSETQ. The CDR3 protein is CASSLVAGAHETQYF. For the CDR3, the DNA is TGCGCCAGCAGCTTGGTAGCGGGGGCTCACGAGACCCAGTACTTC.

This clonotype was counted once. The rearrangement joins TRBV20-1 to TRBJ2-5; D may be TRBD2 (6 bases). There are 11 residues in the CDR3. The ends were cut back, 6 bases at V and 7 bases at J, with 12 bases in the middle. Per germline, CDR1 DFQATT and CDR2 SNEGSKA (reference sequence). In DNA form, the CDR3 reads TGCAGTGCCCAGGGAGCGGGGACCCAGTACTTC. Protein: CSAQGAGTQYF.

This clonotype showed up many times. The chain links TRBV30 to TRBJ2-7, with D uncertain. V was shortened by 2 bases and J by 6 bases, with 14 bases between the two germline ends. Germline CDR1 GTSNPN, CDR2 SVGIG (reference sequence). This CDR3 contains 13 residues. The CDR3 reads CAWSILSAPEQYF. The CDR3 coding sequence is TGTGCCTGGAGTATACTTTCGGCCCCCGAGCAGTACTTC.

The gene calls are TRBV5-4 and TRBJ1-5, with a weak D call TRBD1 (6 bases). The ends were cut back, 4 bases at V and 9 bases at J, with 23 bases in the middle. Germline assignment: CDR1 SGHNT and CDR2 YYREEE (reference sequence). The CDR3 sequence is 16 residues long. CDR3 residues: CASSNARGLTTMPQHF. The DNA of the CDR3 is TGTGCCAGCAGCAACGCCAGGGGCCTCACGACGATGCCCCAGCATTTT.

Worth noting for this clonotype: This may stem from a read error, because a much larger clone lies one nucleotide away. CDR3 sequence: CASSRSGRALETQYF. In nucleotides, the CDR3 is TGTGCCAGCAGTCGCAGCGGGAGGGCCTTAGAGACCCAGTACTTC. The chain links TRBV6-1 to TRBJ2-5; 10 nucleotides align to TRBD2. Germline lookup yields CDR1 MNHNS and CDR2 SASEGT. CDR3 length: 15 amino acids. With 5 bases clipped from V and 4 bases from J, the junction kept 7 bases outside the gene matches.

The table lists this clonotype with many counts. The rearrangement uses TRBV6-6 and TRBJ2-5; TRBD2 aligns across 10 bases. The CDR3 runs 15 residues. CDR1 and CDR2 (germline): MNHNY, SVGAGI (reference sequence). Germline trimming cut 5 bases from V and 2 bases from J; bases unmatched to any gene: 5. The CDR3 nucleotides read TGTGCCAGCAGTCGGACTAGCGGCTCGCAAGAGACCCAGTACTTC. Its protein product is CASSRTSGSQETQYF.

This chain joins TRBV24-1 and TRBJ2-7; D possibly matches TRBD1 or TRBD2 (5 bases each). V was clipped by 12 bases and J by 1 base, with 15 bases between them. This CDR3 has 13 residues. The germline gives CDR1 KGHDR, CDR2 SFDVKD. CDR3 sequence: CAPPGRESYEQYF. The DNA of the CDR3 is TGTGCCCCTCCGGGACGGGAATCCTACGAGCAGTACTTC.

This clonotype was counted at least ten times. The gene calls are TRBV15 and TRBJ2-1; D is unresolved. CDR1 LNHNV and CDR2 YYDKDF come from the germline V gene (reference sequence). There are 12 residues in the CDR3. The V gene lost 1 base and the J gene lost 13 bases, with 11 bases spanning the gap. CDR3 residues: CATSRVPGLQFF. CDR3 coding DNA: TGTGCCACCAGCAGAGTCCCGGGCCTCCAGTTCTTC.

This clonotype was detected ten times or more. The rearrangement links TRBV20-1 to TRBJ1-2, with 7 bases identical to TRBD1. This CDR3 contains 13 residues. Per the germline V gene, CDR1 is DFQATT and CDR2 is SNEGSKA (reference sequence). Unmatched junction bases numbered 5, after V lost 3 bases and J lost 4 bases. The CDR3 loop reads CSASDRASYGYTF. The CDR3 DNA follows: TGCAGTGCTAGTGACAGGGCGTCCTATGGCTACACCTTC.